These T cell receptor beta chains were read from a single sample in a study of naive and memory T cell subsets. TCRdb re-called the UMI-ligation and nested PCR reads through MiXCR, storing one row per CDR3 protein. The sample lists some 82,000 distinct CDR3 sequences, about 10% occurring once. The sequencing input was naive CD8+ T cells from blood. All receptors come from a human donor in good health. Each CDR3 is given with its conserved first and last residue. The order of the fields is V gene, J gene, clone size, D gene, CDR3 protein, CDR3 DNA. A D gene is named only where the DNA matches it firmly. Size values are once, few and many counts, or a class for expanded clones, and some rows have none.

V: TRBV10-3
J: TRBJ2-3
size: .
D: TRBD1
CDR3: CAISGPSTGTGSTDTQYF
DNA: TGTGCCATCAGTGGACCCTCGACCGGGACAGGGAGCACAGATACGCAGTATTTT

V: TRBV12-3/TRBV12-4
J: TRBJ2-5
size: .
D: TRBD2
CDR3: CASSLLGLAGGQETQYF
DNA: TGTGCCAGCAGTTTATTGGGACTAGCGGGAGGACAAGAGACCCAGTACTTC

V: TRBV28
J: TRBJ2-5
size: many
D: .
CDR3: CASNSGGETQYF
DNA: TGTGCCAGCAACTCAGGGGGGGAGACCCAGTACTTC

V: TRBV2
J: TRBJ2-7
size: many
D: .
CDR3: CATLAREQYF
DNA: TGTGCCACCCTCGCGCGCGAGCAGTACTTC

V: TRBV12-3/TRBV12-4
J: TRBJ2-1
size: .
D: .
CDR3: CASSSPINEQFF
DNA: TGTGCCAGCAGTTCCCCGATCAATGAGCAGTTCTTC

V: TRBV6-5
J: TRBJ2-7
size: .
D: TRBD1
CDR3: CASRLSLTGGLSYEQYF
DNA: TGTGCCAGCAGACTCTCGCTCACAGGGGGCCTATCCTACGAGCAGTACTTC

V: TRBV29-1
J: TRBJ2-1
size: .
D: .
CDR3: CSVDFAQQYNEQFF
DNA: TGCAGCGTTGATTTCGCACAGCAATACAATGAGCAGTTCTTC

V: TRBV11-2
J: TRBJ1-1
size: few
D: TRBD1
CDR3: CASRPTGRDSSGSGTEAFF
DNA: TGTGCCAGCAGGCCGACGGGTAGGGACAGCAGCGGTAGTGGCACTGAAGCTTTCTTT

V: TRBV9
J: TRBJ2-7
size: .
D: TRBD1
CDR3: CASSVGAGGNEQYF
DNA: TGTGCCAGCAGCGTAGGTGCAGGGGGCAACGAGCAGTACTTC

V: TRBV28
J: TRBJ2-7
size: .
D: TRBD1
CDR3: CASGQESSYEQYF
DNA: TGTGCCAGCGGACAGGAAAGCTCCTACGAGCAGTACTTC

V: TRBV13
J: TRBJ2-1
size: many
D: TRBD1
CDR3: CASSLGQVYNEQFF
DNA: TGTGCCAGCAGCCTGGGACAGGTATACAATGAGCAGTTCTTC

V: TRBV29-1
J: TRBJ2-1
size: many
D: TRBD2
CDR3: CSVAGLAGHNNEQFF
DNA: TGCAGCGTAGCTGGACTAGCGGGGCATAACAATGAGCAGTTCTTC

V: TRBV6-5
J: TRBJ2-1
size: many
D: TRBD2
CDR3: CASSYSGSSYNEQFF
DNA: TGTGCCAGCAGTTACAGCGGGAGCTCCTACAATGAGCAGTTCTTC

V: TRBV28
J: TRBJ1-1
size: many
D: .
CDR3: CASRIRNTEAFF
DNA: TGTGCCAGCAGAATCCGGAACACTGAAGCTTTCTTT

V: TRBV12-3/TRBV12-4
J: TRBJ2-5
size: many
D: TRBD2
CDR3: CASSLGGGLAGETQYF
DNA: TGTGCCAGCAGTTTAGGGGGAGGGCTAGCAGGAGAGACCCAGTACTTC

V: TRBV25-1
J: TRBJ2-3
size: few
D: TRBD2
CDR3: CASGGGGDTQYF
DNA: TGTGCCAGCGGCGGGGGGGGAGATACGCAGTATTTT

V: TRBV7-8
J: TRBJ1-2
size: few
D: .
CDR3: CASSLLTSDLGGYTF
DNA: TGTGCCAGCAGCTTGCTGACGTCAGATCTTGGAGGCTACACCTTC

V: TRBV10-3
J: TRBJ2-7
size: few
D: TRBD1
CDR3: CAISVWDREDIYEQYF
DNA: TGTGCCATCAGTGTGTGGGACAGGGAGGACATCTACGAGCAGTACTTC

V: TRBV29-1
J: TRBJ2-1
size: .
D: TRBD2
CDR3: CSADTGTSGTYREQFF
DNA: TGCAGCGCTGATACCGGGACTAGCGGGACTTACAGGGAGCAGTTCTTC

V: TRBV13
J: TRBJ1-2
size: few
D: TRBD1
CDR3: CASSLRDRATGAYGYTF
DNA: TGTGCCAGCAGCCTCCGGGACAGGGCTACGGGGGCCTATGGCTACACCTTC

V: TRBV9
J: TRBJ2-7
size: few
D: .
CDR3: CASSVGVSYEQYF
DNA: TGTGCCAGCAGCGTGGGGGTGTCCTACGAGCAGTACTTC

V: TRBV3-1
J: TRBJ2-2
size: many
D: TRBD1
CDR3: CASSPGQGDTGELFF
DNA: TGTGCCAGCAGTCCCGGACAGGGAGACACCGGGGAGCTGTTTTTT